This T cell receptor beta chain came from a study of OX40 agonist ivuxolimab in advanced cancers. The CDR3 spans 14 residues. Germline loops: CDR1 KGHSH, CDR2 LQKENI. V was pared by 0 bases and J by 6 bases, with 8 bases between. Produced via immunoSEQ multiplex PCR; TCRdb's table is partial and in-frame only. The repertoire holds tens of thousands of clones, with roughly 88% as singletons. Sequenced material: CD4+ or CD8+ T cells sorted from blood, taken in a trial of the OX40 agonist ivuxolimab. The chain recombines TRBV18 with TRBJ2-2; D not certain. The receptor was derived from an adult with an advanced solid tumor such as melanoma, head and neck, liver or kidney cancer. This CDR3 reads CASSPPSGSGELFF. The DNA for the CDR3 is TGTGCCAGCTCACCACCGAGTGGGTCCGGGGAGCTGTTTTTT.